The 20 T cell receptor beta chains reported below all come from one sample, sequenced in a study of tumor-infiltrating lymphocytes in primary liver carcinoma. TCR beta cDNA came from roughly 0.45 ug total RNA, primed with a constant-region primer. Slightly modified ARM-PCR served as the procedure for the TCR beta libraries. These libraries came from three rounds of nested multiplex PCR. TRBV1-TRBV30 forward primers paired with a C-beta reverse primer drove the first two PCR rounds, around 10 cycles each. TCRdb processed the multiplex PCR reads anew with MiXCR; each CDR3 protein has one entry. The top ten clones hold about a sixth of a sample with fewer than 250,000 distinct CDR3 sequences, about 85% of them seen once. Both RNA and DNA were isolated together from around 18-30 mg of bulk tissue that had not been sorted. The sample taken for sequencing was tumor tissue from primary liver carcinoma. The receptors were gathered from a man aged 35 to 55 with primary liver carcinoma and hepatitis B virus infection.

Regarding this clonotype: Here the CDR3 omits its conserved ending phenylalanine or tryptophan, so a read error is the likely source. The rearrangement links TRBV10-2 to TRBJ1-5; D gene unclear. Trimming cost V 2 bases and J 4 bases, with 15 bases left between them. The CDR3 is 16 amino acids. Germline values: CDR1 WSHSY, CDR2 SAAADI. The CDR3 here is CASSELERGGNQPQHS. The CDR3 DNA is TGCGCCAGCAGTGAGCTCGAGCGGGGAGGGAATCAGCCCCAGCATTCT.

Turning to this clonotype: The CDR3 does not close with the conserved phenylalanine or tryptophan, likely indicating a read error. The chain employs TRBV29-1 and TRBJ2-5; D gene uncertain. Trimming removed 1 base from V and 2 bases from J, with 8 bases in between. The CDR3 has 13 residues. Germline lookup yields CDR1 SQVTM and CDR2 ANQGSEA. The CDR3 DNA reads TGCAGCGTTGAAGCCTCATTACAAGAGACCCAGTACTTG. This codes for CSVEASLQETQYL.

Notes on this clonotype: The CDR3 does not close with the conserved phenylalanine or tryptophan, likely indicating a read error. The V and J genes are TRBV4-3 and TRBJ2-1; D call uncertain. This CDR3 is 17 amino acids long. Germline V CDR1 and CDR2: LGHNA, YSLEER. The CDR3 DNA is TGCGCCAGTAGCCAAGAGCCCGTGGGGATGCCCTACAATGAGCAGTTCCTC. This encodes CASSQEPVGMPYNEQFL.

On this clonotype: One end of the junction varies from germline; a read error may be responsible. The V call is TRBV4-3, the J call TRBJ2-2; possible D gene TRBD1, 5 bases. The CDR3 length is 18 residues. In germline, CDR1 is LGHNA, CDR2 YSLEER. The CDR3 reads CSSSQTTCGHTNTGELFF. The CDR3 region has the DNA TGCTCCAGCAGCCAAACCACTTGCGGACATACGAACACCGGGGAGCTGTTTTTT.

This clonotype was picked up one time. This clone may be a read error of a much larger clone one base away. The chain couples TRBV28 to TRBJ1-1; D gene ambiguous. Germline loops: CDR1 MDHEN, CDR2 SYDVKM. The CDR3 has 13 residues. CDR3 residues: CACSLVGRTEAFF. The CDR3 bases are TGTGCCTGCAGCCTAGTCGGGAGGACTGAAGCTTTCTTT.

This clonotype has more than one count but fewer than ten. As the CDR3 is not closed by the conserved phenylalanine or tryptophan, this likely results from a read error. The chain couples TRBV5-1 to TRBJ2-7; no firm D call. V lost 4 bases to trimming and J lost 2 bases, with 7 bases between them. The V gene's germline CDR1 is SGHRS and CDR2 YFSETQ. The length of the CDR3 is 12 residues. The CDR3 DNA reads as TGCGCCAGCAGCCTCCGGCCCTACGAGCAGTACCTC. Translating it yields CASSLRPYEQYL.

The sample holds one count of this clonotype. The chain employs TRBV6-2 or TRBV6-3 and TRBJ2-7; D is undetermined. V gave up 2 bases and J gave up 2 bases, with 7 bases separating them. The germline V gene encodes CDR1 MNHEY and CDR2 SVGEGT. This CDR3 has 13 residues. This CDR3 reads CASSYKNPYEQYF. CDR3 coding DNA: TGTGCCAGCAGTTACAAGAATCCCTACGAGCAGTACTTC.

Note on this clonotype: One end of the junction does not line up with germline, which may come from a read error. The rearrangement links TRBV29-1 to TRBJ2-3; TRBD2 might be the D (5 bases). Germline V gene data show CDR1 as SQVTM and CDR2 as ANQGSEA. This CDR3 is built from 12 residues. CDR3 amino acids: CSVVSGTDTLYF. The DNA for the CDR3 is TGCAGCGTTGTTTCGGGAACAGATACGCTGTATTTT.

In the case of this clonotype: Lacking the conserved final phenylalanine or tryptophan, this CDR3 likely reflects a read error. The genes are TRBV7-8 and TRBJ2-5, with D hard to call. The CDR3 consists of 14 residues. The V gene lost 2 bases and the J gene lost 5 bases, with 12 bases spanning the gap. In germline, CDR1 is SGHVS, CDR2 FQNEAQ. CDR3 residues: CASSLYPLGETQYL. CDR3 bases: TGTGCCAGCAGCTTATACCCCTTAGGCGAGACCCAGTACCTA.

The table lists this clonotype with a few counts. This sequence may be a read error, since a much larger clone differs from it by one base. The chain has TRBV7-9 and TRBJ2-3; tentatively, D is TRBD2 (6 bases). Germline V CDR1 and CDR2: SEHNR, FQNEAQ (reference sequence). V shed 5 bases and J shed 8 bases, with 11 bases lying between them. This CDR3 spans 12 amino acids. CDR3 sequence (DNA): TGTGCCAGCAGCCCCCGACTAGGTACGCAGTATTTT. This gives the protein CASSPRLGTQYF.

Remarks on this clonotype: Since no conserved phenylalanine or tryptophan closes the CDR3, a read error is the likely cause. The CDR3 is CSVRTSWSWKDTQYY. The CDR3 DNA reads as TGCAGCGTACGGACTAGTTGGAGTTGGAAAGATACGCAGTATTAT. The chain carries TRBV29-1 and TRBJ2-3; 7 bases agree with TRBD2. From germline, CDR1 is SQVTM and CDR2 ANQGSEA. The CDR3 totals 15 residues. V lost 6 bases and J lost 5; bases outside the gene matches: 14.

Notes on this clonotype: Mismatch with germline at one junction end may stem from a read error. This chain links TRBV24-1 with TRBJ2-1; 9 bases align to TRBD2. This CDR3 region has 17 residues. The germline gives CDR1 KGHDR, CDR2 SFDVKD. CDR3 sequence: CVTSDSGTSWRANEQFF. Written as DNA, the CDR3 is TGTGTCACCAGTGATTCCGGGACTAGCTGGAGGGCCAATGAGCAGTTCTTC.

This clonotype was counted between two and nine times. The rearrangement links TRBV29-1 to TRBJ2-3, with a tentative D call TRBD1 (5 bases). The CDR3 runs 15 residues. Deletions cut 3 bases from V and 6 bases from J, with 19 bases between. Per the germline V gene, CDR1 is SQVTM and CDR2 is ANQGSEA. CDR3 coding DNA: TGCAGCGTTGAGGGTGGGGCCGGCATCTCGGATACGCAGTATTTT. Its protein product is CSVEGGAGISDTQYF.

Of note for this clonotype: Germline and junction disagree at one end, which may indicate a read error. The V gene is TRBV11-1, the J gene TRBJ1-2; D possibly corresponds to TRBD1 (6 bases). Per germline, CDR1 SGHAT and CDR2 FQDESV (reference sequence). The CDR3 is made up of 17 amino acids. The CDR3 spells CASRRTGTIIANYGYTF. CDR3 bases: TGTGCCAGCAGGCGAACCGGGACAATAATAGCTAACTATGGCTACACTTTC.

The chain is built from TRBV4-3 and TRBJ2-3, with 8 bases fitting TRBD2. V was pared by 2 bases and J by 0 bases, with 13 bases of the junction left unmatched. CDR3 length: 19 residues. CDR1 is LGHNA and CDR2 is YSLEER in the germline V gene. CDR3 region: CASSQRGLVGGPSTDTQYF. Written as DNA, the CDR3 is TGCGCCAGCAGCCAAAGGGGACTAGTCGGAGGGCCTAGCACAGATACGCAGTATTTT.

To note about this clonotype: An end of the junction does not agree with germline; a read error may underlie this. The genes are TRBV11-2 and TRBJ2-1, with 8 bases identical to TRBD2. Germline V lookup: CDR1 SGHAT, CDR2 FQNNGV. This CDR3 spans 17 amino acids. CDR3 coding DNA: TGTGCCAACAGCTTAGATAGGGGCGGGAGGTTATACATTGAGCAGTTCTTC. Translated: CANSLDRGGRLYIEQFF.

This clonotype was counted many times. J is TRBJ1-2 and V is TRBV2, with TRBD1 matching 10 bases. The V gene end was trimmed by 6 bases and the J gene end by 7 bases; junction bases not matched to a gene: 11. CDR1 is SNHLY and CDR2 is FYNNEI in the germline V gene. CDR3 length: 15 residues. This CDR3 reads CASSRDRGYGSGYTF. CDR3 nucleotides: TGTGCCAGCAGCCGGGACAGGGGTTACGGCTCTGGCTACACCTTC.

This sequence joins TRBV7-3 and TRBJ1-2, with 9 bases lining up with TRBD1. Germline V gives CDR1 SGHTA, CDR2 FQGTGA. The CDR3 is made up of 14 amino acids. V lost 5 bases and J lost 7; bases outside the gene matches: 8. The CDR3 spells CASSPRDREAGYTF. CDR3 nucleotide sequence: TGTGCCAGCAGCCCCCGGGACAGGGAGGCTGGCTACACCTTC. Complete variable domain (other parts from reference TRBV7-3 and TRBJ1-2): GAGVSQTPSNKVTEKGKYVELRCDPISGHTALYWYRQSLGQGPEFLIYFQGTGAADDSGLPNDRFFAVRPEGSVSTLKIQRTERGDSAVYLCASSPRDREAGYTFGSGTRLTVV.

About this clonotype itself: One junction end disagrees with the germline gene, perhaps due to a read error. V gene TRBV4-2 combines with J gene TRBJ2-7, with 10 positions matching TRBD1. The CDR3 loop spans 15 amino acids. In germline, CDR1 is LGHNA, CDR2 YNFKEQ. This CDR3 is CASSPWDRGGHEHYF. The CDR3 nucleotides are TGTGCCAGCAGCCCCTGGGACAGGGGAGGCCACGAGCATTATTTC.

The chain uses TRBV7-9 and TRBJ2-7, with unresolved D. Germline V gene sequence: CDR1 SEHNR, CDR2 FQNEAQ (reference sequence). V was pared by 9 bases and J by 8 bases, with 23 bases between. The CDR3 runs to 14 residues. The CDR3 DNA reads TGTGCCAGTAGCACTACGGGCCCCCCATACCAGCAGTACTTC. Encoded protein: CASSTTGPPYQQYF.